The clone carrying this TCR beta chain was detected a few times. The antigen is not known. The record originates from a study of blood T cells in healthy people across ages. Overall study: Template switching retrieved approximately one barcoded beta molecule for each two T cells. Study observations and caveats: Donor CMV status was unknown, possibly confounding expanded clonotype changes.

Donors were healthy Caucasian individuals from Russia aged roughly 6 to 90. Peripheral blood from each donor was collected in a volume of roughly 9.2 milliliters. The CDR3 is 15 amino acids. The V gene's germline CDR1 is LGHNA and CDR2 YSLEER. The ends were cut back, 3 bases at V and 2 bases at J, with 12 bases in the middle. PCR was performed a second time for about 6 to 12 cycles using a sample-barcoded 5' primer and a J-beta primer mix. TCRdb passed the 5' RACE reads through MiXCR, listing each CDR3 protein once. The profile covers under 2,000,000 distinct CDR3 sequences, with approximately 50% appearing a single time and roughly 2% taken by the ten largest.

Sequencing input: blood. The chain employs TRBV4-3 and TRBJ2-3, with D possibly TRBD1 on 5 matching bases. This TCR derives from a woman in her thirties or forties in good health. The CDR3 DNA is TGCGCCAGCAGCCAGCAGGGTTTAGACACAGATACGCAGTATTTT. Amino acid sequence: CASSQQGLDTDTQYF.